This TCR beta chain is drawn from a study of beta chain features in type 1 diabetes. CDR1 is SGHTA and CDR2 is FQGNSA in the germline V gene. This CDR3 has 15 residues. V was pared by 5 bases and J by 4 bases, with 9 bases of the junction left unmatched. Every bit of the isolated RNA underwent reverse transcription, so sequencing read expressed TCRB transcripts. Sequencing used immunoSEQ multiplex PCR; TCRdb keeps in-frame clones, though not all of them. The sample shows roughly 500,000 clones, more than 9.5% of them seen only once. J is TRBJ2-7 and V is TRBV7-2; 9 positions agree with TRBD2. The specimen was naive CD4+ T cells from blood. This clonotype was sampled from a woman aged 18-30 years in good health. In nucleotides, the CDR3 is TGTGCCAGCAGCCAACGCCTTACTAGCGGGTACGAGCAGTACTTC. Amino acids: CASSQRLTSGYEQYF.